These 30 T cell receptor beta chains originate from one sample sequenced in a study of blood T cell repertoires in COVID-19. TCRdb keeps only in-frame clones here, not all; method: immunoSEQ multiplex PCR. The data contain 30,000 to 40,000 clones, 85% to 95% of them seen just once; the ten biggest clones take up approximately 12%. What was sequenced was peripheral blood. Every receptor here comes from a human donor in a cohort sampled during active COVID-19.

This chain links TRBV3-1 (or the pseudogene TRBV3-2) with TRBJ1-1; D is undetermined. Trimming removed 1 base at V and 1 base at J, with 7 bases between. The CDR3 runs to 14 residues. The germline gives CDR1 LGHDT, CDR2 YNNKEL (reference sequence). The CDR3 DNA is TGTGCCAGCAGCCAAGTGGGGAGGAACACTGAAGCTTTCTTT. Amino acid sequence: CASSQVGRNTEAFF.

The table lists this clone with a count of one. The chain joins TRBV27 to TRBJ2-6; no clear D gene. The germline CDR1 and CDR2 sequences are MNHEY and SMNVEV (reference sequence). The CDR3 extends over 15 amino acids. The V end lost 5 bases, the J end lost 1 base, and 9 bases lay between the germline ends. In DNA form, the CDR3 reads TGTGCCAGCAGTCCCTTCTTGTCTGGGGCCAACGTCCTGACTTTC. Encoded protein: CASSPFLSGANVLTF.

This clone was observed a single time. The chain uses TRBV7-9 and TRBJ2-3, with 10 bases fitting TRBD1. Trimming removed 1 base from V and 2 bases from J; junction bases left unmatched: 12. The CDR3 runs 19 residues. CDR1 and CDR2 (germline): SEHNR, FQNEAQ (reference sequence). As DNA, the CDR3 is TGTGCCAGCAGCTTAGTCGGTAGAGGACAGGGGGGAACCACAGATACGCAGTATTTT. It codes for CASSLVGRGQGGTTDTQYF.

The chain links TRBV10-1 to TRBJ2-2, with a possible D match to TRBD1 (5 bases). The CDR3 sequence is 12 residues long. Per germline, CDR1 WNHNN and CDR2 SYGVQD (reference sequence). The CDR3 sequence is CVGPREAGELFF. In DNA, the CDR3 is TGCGTGGGGCCGAGAGAAGCCGGGGAGCTGTTTTTT.

The chain is built from TRBV7-3 and TRBJ1-1; D perhaps matches TRBD1 (5 bases). The CDR3 has 13 amino acids. Germline CDR1 SGHTA, CDR2 FQGTGA. Trimming left V 6 bases short and J 0 bases short, with 8 bases between. The CDR3 bases are TGTGCCAGCAGACAGACAGTGAACACTGAAGCTTTCTTT. Encoded protein: CASRQTVNTEAFF.

This clone has only one observation. The V and J genes are TRBV7-9 and TRBJ2-7; TRBD1 matches 9 bases. The germline gives CDR1 SEHNR, CDR2 FQNEAQ (reference sequence). V dropped 5 bases and J dropped 4; count of bases not matched to a gene: 9. The CDR3 has 15 residues. CDR3 sequence (DNA): TGTGCCAGCAGCCCAAGGACAGGGGTGGGGTACGAGCAGTACTTC. Amino acids: CASSPRTGVGYEQYF.

The CDR3 region is CASSIDGVGNTEAFF. The CDR3 nucleotides are TGTGCCAGTAGTATAGACGGGGTAGGGAACACTGAAGCTTTCTTT. The gene calls are TRBV19 and TRBJ1-1, with D unclear. The germline CDR1 and CDR2 sequences are LNHDA and SQIVND (reference sequence). CDR3 length equals 15 residues. V was cut by 0 bases and J by 1 base, with 9 bases left in between.

This chain joins TRBV27 and TRBJ2-5, with 7 bases aligning to TRBD1. The trim removed 3 bases at V and 7 bases at J, leaving 5 bases unmatched. CDR3 length: 13 amino acids. CDR1 MNHEY and CDR2 SMNVEV come from the germline V gene (reference sequence). In DNA form, the CDR3 reads TGTGCCAGCAGTTTCACAGGGGAAAGGACCCAGTACTTC. It specifies CASSFTGERTQYF.

The chain couples TRBV7-9 to TRBJ2-7; TRBD2 is a possible D gene (6 bases). This CDR3 has 17 amino acids. The germline V and J ends were trimmed by 3 bases and 2 bases, with 20 bases remaining between them. The germline CDR1 and CDR2 sequences are SEHNR and FQNEAQ (reference sequence). The CDR3 sequence is CASSLVGGHRGTYEQYF. CDR3 nucleotides: TGTGCCAGCAGCTTGGTGGGTGGACACCGCGGGACCTACGAGCAGTACTTC.

The V gene is TRBV4-2, the J gene TRBJ1-2, with D possibly TRBD1 on 6 matching bases. CDR1 and CDR2 (germline): LGHNA, YNFKEQ. Trimming stripped 4 bases from V and 5 bases from J, with 14 bases between. The CDR3 contains 14 residues. CDR3 in DNA: TGTGCCAGCAGCCCCGGACAGAACCTATATGGCTACACCTTC. Translating gives CASSPGQNLYGYTF.

The chain links TRBV6-4 to TRBJ2-2; TRBD2 matches at 8 bases. The CDR3 has 16 amino acids. The V gene's germline CDR1 is MRHNA and CDR2 SNTAGT. V shed 0 bases and J 3 bases; nucleotides not matched to a gene: 3. The CDR3 loop is CASSDSWRGDTGELFF. CDR3 bases: TGTGCCAGCAGTGACTCATGGCGGGGGGACACCGGGGAGCTGTTTTTT.

This chain connects TRBV19 to TRBJ1-3; D ambiguous. Germline values: CDR1 LNHDA, CDR2 SQIVND (reference sequence). V was pared by 5 bases and J by 2 bases, with 16 bases between. The CDR3 is made up of 16 amino acids. The DNA of the CDR3 is TGTGCCAGTAGTTTACTAACCCCTTCCGCTGGAAACACCATATATTTT. It codes for CASSLLTPSAGNTIYF.

The chain employs TRBV6-6 and TRBJ1-2; 11 bases match TRBD1. From germline, CDR1 is MNHNY and CDR2 SVGAGI (reference sequence). V dropped 5 bases and J dropped 2; count of bases not matched to a gene: 7. The CDR3 covers 16 residues. The CDR3 loop is CASSTRGQGENYGYTF. The DNA for the CDR3 is TGTGCCAGCAGTACCCGGGGACAGGGGGAAAACTATGGCTACACCTTC.

The chain couples TRBV2 to TRBJ1-2; no firm D call. Trimming pared 1 base from V and 4 bases from J, leaving 13 bases between. Germline V lookup: CDR1 SNHLY, CDR2 FYNNEI. The CDR3 is 15 amino acids. The CDR3 spells CASSEVETPGYGYTF. CDR3 DNA sequence: TGTGCCAGCAGTGAAGTCGAGACGCCGGGCTATGGCTACACCTTC.

The chain couples TRBV6-6 to TRBJ2-2; D is unresolved. V shed 6 bases and J shed 0 bases, with 11 bases lying between them. The germline CDR1 and CDR2 sequences are MNHNY and SVGAGI (reference sequence). There are 15 residues in the CDR3. The CDR3 DNA reads TGTGCCAGCAGCTCTTCCACTTCGAACACCGGGGAGCTGTTTTTT. Translation gives CASSSSTSNTGELFF.

V and J are TRBV28 and TRBJ2-7; 14 bases are a match to TRBD2. The junction had 12 bases not matched to a gene; V was cut back by 1 base and J by 7 bases. The CDR3 has 18 amino acids. Germline CDR1 reads MDHEN; CDR2 reads SYDVKM. The CDR3 coding sequence is TGTGCCAGCAGTTTATTTGGAATGGGGACTAGCGGGAGAGGGGAGCAGTACTTC. Translation gives CASSLFGMGTSGRGEQYF.

This rearrangement joins TRBV19 to TRBJ1-1; TRBD1 matches at 9 bases. The CDR3 contains 14 residues. The V gene end was trimmed by 7 bases and the J gene end by 6 bases; junction bases not matched to a gene: 9. CDR1 is LNHDA, CDR2 SQIVND, per germline (reference sequence). This CDR3 reads CASTGEGQGPEAFF. In DNA, the CDR3 is TGTGCCAGTACGGGAGAGGGACAGGGTCCTGAAGCTTTCTTT.

This clone was picked up one time. V usage is TRBV6-2 or TRBV6-3 and J usage is TRBJ1-5, with a weak D call TRBD1 (6 bases). The V end lost 4 bases, the J end lost 2 bases, and 9 bases lay between the germline ends. The CDR3 runs 14 residues. Per the germline V gene, CDR1 is MNHEY and CDR2 is SVGEGT. CDR3 amino acids: CASSWAGGNQPQHF. CDR3 DNA sequence: TGTGCCAGCAGTTGGGCAGGGGGCAATCAGCCCCAGCATTTT.

This CDR3 reads CSASYQGGEQFF. CDR3 nucleotide sequence: TGCAGTGCTAGTTACCAGGGAGGTGAGCAGTTCTTC. The rearrangement joins TRBV20-1 to TRBJ2-1; D might be TRBD2 (6 bases). CDR1 is DFQATT, CDR2 SNEGSKA, per germline (reference sequence). This CDR3 spans 12 amino acids. Trimming took 3 bases from V and 9 from J, leaving 12 bases between them.

The chain couples TRBV6-1 to TRBJ2-7; maybe TRBD1 (6 bases). Germline V gives CDR1 MNHNS, CDR2 SASEGT. The CDR3 is 17 residues long. Deletions cut 3 bases from V and 0 bases from J, with 18 bases between. For the CDR3, the DNA is TGTGCCAGCAGTGACCACCGGGACATCGCTCGCTCCTACGAGCAGTACTTC. Protein: CASSDHRDIARSYEQYF.

The J gene is TRBJ2-5, the V gene TRBV9; TRBD1 might be the D (5 bases). The CDR3 runs to 15 residues. V lost 0 bases and J 2 bases, leaving 11 bases between the germline ends. The germline CDR1 and CDR2 sequences are SGDLS and YYNGEE. CDR3 sequence: CASSVAPTAQETQYF. The CDR3 nucleotides are TGTGCCAGCAGCGTAGCACCGACAGCTCAAGAGACCCAGTACTTC.

The chain combines TRBV19 with TRBJ1-5; D perhaps matches TRBD1 (5 bases). CDR1 and CDR2 (germline): LNHDA, SQIVND (reference sequence). Trimming cost V 8 bases and J 11 bases, with 19 bases left between them. The CDR3 spans 13 residues. The CDR3 protein is CASVDQPRAAQHF. The CDR3 DNA reads as TGTGCCAGTGTGGATCAACCCAGGGCAGCCCAGCATTTT.

This chain joins TRBV30 and TRBJ2-7, with D perhaps TRBD2 (6 bases). Trimming took off 0 bases at V and 2 bases at J, with 14 bases between the two ends. This CDR3 contains 15 residues. Germline loops: CDR1 GTSNPN, CDR2 SVGIG (reference sequence). DNA for the CDR3: TGTGCCTGGAGTGTACCCAAGCGGGTCCCCTACGAGCAGTACTTC. Its translation is CAWSVPKRVPYEQYF.

The V and J genes are TRBV12-5 and TRBJ2-5, with 10 bases aligning to TRBD2. The CDR3 totals 17 residues. Germline CDR1 and CDR2: LGHNT and FRNRAP. Losses at the gene ends were 6 bases for V and 5 bases for J; bases not matched to a gene: 15. The CDR3 bases are TGTGCTAGTGGCCCCCCGTCTAGCGGGAGAGGTTGGGAGACCCAGTACTTC. Its translation: CASGPPSSGRGWETQYF.

The chain couples TRBV19 to TRBJ2-1; unclear D gene. The CDR3 spans 15 residues. Per germline, CDR1 LNHDA and CDR2 SQIVND (reference sequence). Deletions cut 2 bases from V and 0 bases from J, with 8 bases between. The CDR3 DNA follows: TGTGCCAGTAGTATACAGCGCAGCTCCTACAATGAGCAGTTCTTC. The encoded protein is CASSIQRSSYNEQFF.

This clone was seen a single time. The chain is built from TRBV3-1 (or the pseudogene TRBV3-2) and TRBJ1-5; no clear D gene. This CDR3 region has 13 residues. CDR1 LGHDT and CDR2 YNNKEL come from the germline V gene (reference sequence). V was pared by 1 base and J by 5 bases, with 6 bases between. The CDR3 nucleotides are TGTGCCAGCAGCCAAGGTGCGGATCAGCCCCAGCATTTT. Residues: CASSQGADQPQHF.

The gene calls are TRBV5-1 and TRBJ2-7; D possibly corresponds to TRBD1 (6 bases). V dropped 2 bases and J dropped 5 bases, with 8 bases sitting between them. The CDR3 extends over 12 amino acids. Germline V gene lookup returns CDR1 SGHRS and CDR2 YFSETQ. The CDR3: CASSFRGDEQYF. The CDR3 coding sequence is TGCGCCAGCAGCTTCAGGGGAGACGAGCAGTACTTC.

The chain is built from TRBV6-6 and TRBJ1-1; D gene uncertain. Germline V lookup: CDR1 MNHNY, CDR2 SVGAGI (reference sequence). This CDR3 spans 13 amino acids. Between the trimmed V and J ends, which lost 5 bases and 2 bases, there was a span of 9 bases. The CDR3 protein is CASSRAGNTEAFF. The CDR3 DNA is TGTGCCAGCAGTCGTGCGGGTAACACTGAAGCTTTCTTT.

The rearrangement joins TRBV29-1 to TRBJ2-3, with D possibly being TRBD1 (6 bases). This CDR3 spans 12 amino acids. The V and J ends lost 7 bases and 2 bases respectively, with 10 bases between them. Germline-derived CDR1 and CDR2 are SQVTM and ANQGSEA. CDR3 sequence reads: CSGGQNTDTQYF. In DNA, the CDR3 is TGCAGCGGCGGACAGAACACAGATACGCAGTATTTT.

This clone was observed a few times. V is TRBV19 and J is TRBJ2-1; 9 bases are shared with TRBD2. From germline, CDR1 is LNHDA and CDR2 SQIVND (reference sequence). This CDR3 region has 15 residues. Trimming removed 0 bases from V and 4 bases from J; junction bases left unmatched: 1. The CDR3, as DNA: TGTGCCAGTAGTATAGAAGCGGGAGGTTACAATGAGCAGTTCTTC. Amino acid sequence: CASSIEAGGYNEQFF. The full variable domain, in which reference TRBV19 and TRBJ2-1 provide the parts outside the CDR3, is DGGITQSPKYLFRKEGQNVTLSCEQNLNHDAMYWYRQDPGQGLRLIYYSQIVNDFQKGDIAEGYSVSREKKESFPLTVTSAQKNPTAFYLCASSIEAGGYNEQFFGPGTRLTVL.